In this sample, the clone carrying this T cell receptor beta chain turned up a few times. The source of the sample is a study of identical twins. TCRdb passed the 5' RACE reads through MiXCR, listing each CDR3 protein once. The sample yields about 660,000 distinct CDR3 sequences, 8.5% to 9.5% seen once. This same sample was also taken into another study, of yellow fever vaccine responses in identical twins.

The sequence was obtained from a woman between 18 and 30 years old in good health. Source material: PBMCs.

CDR3 DNA: TGTGCCACCAGTGACGCCACAGGGGCCCATGGAAACACCATATATTTT. It specifies CATSDATGAHGNTIYF. The chain links TRBV24-1 to TRBJ1-3; 7 positions match TRBD1. The CDR3 extends over 16 amino acids. Unmatched junction bases numbered 8, after V lost 4 bases and J lost 3 bases. The germline CDR1 and CDR2 sequences are KGHDR and SFDVKD.